This record looks at one T cell receptor (beta chain) sequence and its context. This entry comes from a study of blood T cell repertoires in COVID-19. Clinical history as reported by participants underpinned cohort assignment. Produced via immunoSEQ multiplex PCR; TCRdb's table is partial and in-frame only. The sample includes around 420,000 clones, around 90% seen only once; the top ten take more than 2%. This CDR3 contains 17 residues. The germline gives CDR1 LNHDA, CDR2 SQIVND (reference sequence). Trimming cost V 5 bases and J 5 bases; bases outside gene matches: 16. The chain carries TRBV19 and TRBJ2-5, with 8 positions matching TRBD1. The sequence derives from a woman in her thirties or forties with acute COVID-19. Specimen: PBMCs or T cells enriched from blood (not recorded which). The CDR3 DNA follows: TGTGCCAGTAGTCCGACAGGGGTTCTTACCAACGGGGAGACCCAGTACTTC. It is translated as CASSPTGVLTNGETQYF.